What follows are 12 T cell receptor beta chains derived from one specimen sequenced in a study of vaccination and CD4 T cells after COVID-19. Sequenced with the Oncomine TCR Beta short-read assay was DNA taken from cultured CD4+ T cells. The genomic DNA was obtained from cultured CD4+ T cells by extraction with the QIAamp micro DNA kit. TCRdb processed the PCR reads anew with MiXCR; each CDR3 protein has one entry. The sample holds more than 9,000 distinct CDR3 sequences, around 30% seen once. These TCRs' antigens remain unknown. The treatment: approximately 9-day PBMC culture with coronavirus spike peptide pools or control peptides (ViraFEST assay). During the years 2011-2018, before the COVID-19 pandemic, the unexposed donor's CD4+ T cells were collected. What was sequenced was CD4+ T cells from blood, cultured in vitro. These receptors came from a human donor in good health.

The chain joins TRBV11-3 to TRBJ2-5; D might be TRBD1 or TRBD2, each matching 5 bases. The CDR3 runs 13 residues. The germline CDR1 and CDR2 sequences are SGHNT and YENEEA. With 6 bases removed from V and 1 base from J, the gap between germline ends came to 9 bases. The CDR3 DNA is TGTGCCAGCAGAGCCGGGACCCAAGAGACCCAGTACTTC. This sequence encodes CASRAGTQETQYF.

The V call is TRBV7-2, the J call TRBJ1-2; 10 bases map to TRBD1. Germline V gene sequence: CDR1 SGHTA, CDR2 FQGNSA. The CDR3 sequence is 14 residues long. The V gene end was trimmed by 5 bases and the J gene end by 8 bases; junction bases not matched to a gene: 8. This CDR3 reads CASSGRDRGYGYTF. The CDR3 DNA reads TGTGCCAGCAGCGGCCGGGACAGGGGATACGGCTACACCTTC.

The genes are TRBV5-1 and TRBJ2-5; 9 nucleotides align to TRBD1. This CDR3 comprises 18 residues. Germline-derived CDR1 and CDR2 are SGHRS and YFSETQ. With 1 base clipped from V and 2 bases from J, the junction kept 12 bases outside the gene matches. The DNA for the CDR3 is TGCGCCAGCAGCTTGCGGGGACAGGGAAGTATCGATCAAGAGACCCAGTACTTC. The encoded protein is CASSLRGQGSIDQETQYF.

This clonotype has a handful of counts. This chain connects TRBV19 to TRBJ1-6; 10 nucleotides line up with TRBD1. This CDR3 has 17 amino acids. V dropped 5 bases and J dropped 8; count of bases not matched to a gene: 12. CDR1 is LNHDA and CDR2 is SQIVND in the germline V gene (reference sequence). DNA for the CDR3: TGTGCCAGTAGTCCTACCTCCGGGACAGGGGTTCATTCACCCCTCCACTTT. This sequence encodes CASSPTSGTGVHSPLHF.

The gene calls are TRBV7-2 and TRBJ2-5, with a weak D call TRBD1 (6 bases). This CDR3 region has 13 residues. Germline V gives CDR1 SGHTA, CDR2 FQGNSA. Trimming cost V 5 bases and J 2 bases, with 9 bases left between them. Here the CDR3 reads CASSRTAQETQYF. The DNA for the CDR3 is TGTGCCAGCAGCCGGACAGCTCAAGAGACCCAGTACTTC.

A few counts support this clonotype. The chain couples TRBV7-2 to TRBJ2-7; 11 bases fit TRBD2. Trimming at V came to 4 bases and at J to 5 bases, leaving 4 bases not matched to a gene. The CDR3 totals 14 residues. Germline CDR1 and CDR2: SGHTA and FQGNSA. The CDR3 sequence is CASSSSGRFNEQYF. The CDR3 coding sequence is TGTGCCAGCAGCTCTAGCGGGAGGTTCAACGAGCAGTACTTC.

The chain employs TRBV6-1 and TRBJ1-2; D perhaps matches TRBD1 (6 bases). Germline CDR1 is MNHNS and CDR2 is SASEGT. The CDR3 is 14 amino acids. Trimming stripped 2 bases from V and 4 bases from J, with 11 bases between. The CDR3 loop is CASSESGRGYGYTF. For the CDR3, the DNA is TGTGCCAGCAGTGAATCGGGCAGGGGCTATGGCTACACCTTC.

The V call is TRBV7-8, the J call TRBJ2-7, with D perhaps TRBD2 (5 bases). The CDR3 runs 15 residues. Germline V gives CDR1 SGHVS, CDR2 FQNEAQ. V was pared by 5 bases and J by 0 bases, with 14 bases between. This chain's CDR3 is CASSPTRAYSYEQYF. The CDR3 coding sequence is TGTGCCAGCAGCCCCACTAGGGCGTACTCCTACGAGCAGTACTTC. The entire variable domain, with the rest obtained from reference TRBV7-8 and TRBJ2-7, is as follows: GAGVSQSPRYKVAKRGQDVALRCDPISGHVSLFWYQQALGQGPEFLTYFQNEAQLDKSGLPSDRFFAERPEGSVSTLKIQRTQQEDSAVYLCASSPTRAYSYEQYFGPGTRLTVT.

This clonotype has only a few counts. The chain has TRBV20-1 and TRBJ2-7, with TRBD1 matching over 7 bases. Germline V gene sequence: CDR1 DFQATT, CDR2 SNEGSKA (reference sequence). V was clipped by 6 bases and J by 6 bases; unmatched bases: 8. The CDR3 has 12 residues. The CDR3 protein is CSARTGRSEQYF. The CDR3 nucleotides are TGCAGTGCCCGGACAGGTAGGAGCGAGCAGTACTTC.

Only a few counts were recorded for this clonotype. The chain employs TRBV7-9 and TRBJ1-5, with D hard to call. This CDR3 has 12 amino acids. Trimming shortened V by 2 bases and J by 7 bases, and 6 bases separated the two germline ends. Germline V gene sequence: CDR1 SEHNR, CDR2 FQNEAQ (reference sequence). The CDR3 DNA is TGTGCCAGCAGCTTACCAAGACAGCCCCAGCATTTT. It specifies CASSLPRQPQHF.

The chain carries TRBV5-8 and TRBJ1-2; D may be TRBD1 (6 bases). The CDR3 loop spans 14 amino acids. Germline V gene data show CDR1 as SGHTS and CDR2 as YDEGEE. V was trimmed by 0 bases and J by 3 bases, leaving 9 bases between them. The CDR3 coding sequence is TGTGCCAGCAGCTTGGCTCCAGGGGACTATGGCTACACCTTC. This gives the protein CASSLAPGDYGYTF.

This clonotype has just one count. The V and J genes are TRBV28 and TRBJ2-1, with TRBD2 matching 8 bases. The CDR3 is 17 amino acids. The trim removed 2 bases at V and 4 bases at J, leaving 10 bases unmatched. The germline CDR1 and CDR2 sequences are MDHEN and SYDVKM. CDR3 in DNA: TGTGCCAGCAGTTTACCCCTGGGACTAGACACTTACAATGAGCAGTTCTTC. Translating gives CASSLPLGLDTYNEQFF.